This T cell receptor (beta chain) was captured by sequencing in a study of neurological immune-mediated disorders (dated by TCRdb to between 2017 and 2020). In the study overall: The study compared peripheral blood TCR-beta repertoires of HTLV-I-associated myelopathy (HAM/TSP) patients, multiple sclerosis patients and healthy controls using UMI-based sequencing. Alongside PBMC samples, the set of approximately 100 TCR-beta libraries contained longitudinal samples, technical triplicates, and paired CD4+ and CD8+ T-cell subsets that had been sorted. Technical triplicate libraries were sequenced to precisely calculate the variability in frequency of each individual clone. The cohort included approximately 70 subjects: around 15 with HAM/TSP, around 34 with multiple sclerosis, and 20 healthy controls. General study outcomes and caveats: The highest TCR clonal expansion was observed in HAM/TSP patients, whereas the lowest was observed in MS patients, even when compared with healthy controls. No identical CDR3 amino acid sequences were found to be shared among expanded clones across subjects, suggesting that TCR-beta repertoires were private in all groups.

cDNA was synthesized by template-switch 5'RACE using a primer carrying a 10-nucleotide random unique molecular identifier by which each TCR transcript was tagged. Over 170 million TCR-beta sequences, covering 15-18 subjects, were produced in each sequencing run. Total RNA was extracted with the RNeasy kit. Using the KAPA Real-time Library Amplification kit, TCR-beta VDJ regions were amplified with primers for the TCR constant region and the 5'RACE anchor. Sample indexes and Illumina adaptors were added in a first PCR, after which library yield was increased in a second PCR. The roughly 650 bp TCR product was size-selected on a 2% E-gel SizeSelection system after Ampure bead purification. Before pooling, library quality was checked on a Bioanalyzer, concentration was measured with Qubit, and libraries were quantified with the Kapa Library Quantification kit. Paired-end 2 x 150 bp sequencing of the libraries was performed on an Illumina HiSeq 2500. To increase sequence diversity, roughly 24-31% phiX was spiked into each library pool. The published analysis was carried out like this. Quality-filtered reads were processed with the UMI-based MiGEC pipeline, and over 85% of raw TCR sequences were removed by the MiGEC pipeline during error correction. IMGT germline references were used for alignment of VDJ genes, and clonotypes were defined by a unique CDR3 amino acid sequence together with V-J genes. VDJtools evaluated clonal expansion, Shannon diversity and CDR3 relatedness (CalcPairwiseDistances, ClusterSamples); CLCbio workbench built phylogenetic trees. Using coefficient-of-variation modelling across technical triplicates, the study counted a clone as expanded if it had at least 8 unique UMIs. The public reads were reprocessed in TCRdb via fastp at Q25 and MiXCR, keeping in-frame beta chains. Merged by CDR3 protein, the rows form single entries marked with the most common genes and DNA. The V and J calls, along with clone size, are taken from TCRdb and not from the paper's own processing. The sample profile shows about 38,000 distinct CDR3 sequences; over 8.5% of them were found once. Roughly 3.7% of the sample is in the top ten clones.

This clonotype was observed at least ten times. Its antigen specificity is not known. No base quality values were provided; no much bigger clone lies one nucleotide off. The time point label of this sample denotes: technical triplicate 1. Unsorted PBMC libraries were generated from 2 million PBMCs stored in RNAlater at -80 °C until RNA extraction. Peripheral blood was subjected to Ficoll-Hypaque density gradient centrifugation to isolate PBMCs, which were then cryopreserved in liquid nitrogen. The material sequenced was PBMCs. This receptor was identified in a man aged 55 to 70 with HTLV-1-associated myelopathy (HAM/TSP).

The CDR3 region has the sequence CSVGTSGSLPEQYF. The base sequence is TGCAGTGTTGGGACTAGCGGGAGTTTACCCGAGCAGTACTTC. The chain is made from TRBV20-1 and TRBJ2-7; TRBD2 matches 14 bases in the middle. The CDR3 starts with the cysteine, ends with the phenylalanine, and has 14 residues. Solely the CDR3 DNA is kept, with 42 bases framed from the first base. CDR1 and CDR2, per the germline V gene (reference sequence), are DFQATT and SNEGSKA. The germline V and J ends show losses of 7 bases and 6 bases respectively, and no gene match explains 8 bases of the junction.